The 28 T cell receptor beta chains below come from one sample, sequenced in a study of lung T cells in sarcoidosis with Löfgren's syndrome (dated by TCRdb to the late 2010s). The instrument was an Illumina MiSeq. TCRdb trimmed the raw reads at Q25, called clones with MiXCR and kept productive beta chains. Here each entry gathers all rows of one CDR3 protein and keeps the most common genes and DNA. For this sample there are roughly 63,000 distinct CDR3 sequences; 21% appear just once. The ten largest account for approximately 2.4% of the sample. Sequencing was carried out using CD4+ T cells from PBMCs. Receptor source: a human donor with sarcoidosis (Löfgren's syndrome or another form), or a control subject (not recorded which).

There are many counts of this clonotype. The rearrangement joins TRBV28 to TRBJ2-7; tentatively, D is TRBD1 (6 bases). This CDR3 has 17 amino acids. V was shortened by 4 bases and J by 0 bases, with 19 bases between the two germline ends. The germline V gene has CDR1 MDHEN and CDR2 SYDVKM. CDR3 nucleotides: TGTGCCAGCAGTTCCTTGAGGAGACAGGCAAACTCCTACGAGCAGTACGTC. As protein: CASSSLRRQANSYEQYV.

Sample share makes this clonotype medium-sized. The gene calls are TRBV20-1 and TRBJ1-5; D possibly corresponds to TRBD1 (5 bases). CDR3 length: 13 amino acids. The ends were cut back, 3 bases at V and 5 bases at J, with 11 bases in the middle. The germline V gene has CDR1 DFQATT and CDR2 SNEGSKA (reference sequence). Here the CDR3 DNA reads TGCAGTGCTAGTTGGGGGGGTCATCAGCCCCAGCATTTT. This sequence encodes CSASWGGHQPQHF.

The chain carries TRBV11-1 and TRBJ1-3, with D unclear. The germline gives CDR1 SGHAT, CDR2 FQDESV (reference sequence). This CDR3 is 14 amino acids long. Trimming removed 2 bases from V and 2 bases from J, with 7 bases in between. CDR3 in DNA: TGTGCCAGCAGCTTATCCCGACCTGGAAACACCATATATTTT. Protein sequence: CASSLSRPGNTIYF.

There are a few counts of this clonotype. J is TRBJ2-6 and V is TRBV5-1; 9 bases fit TRBD1. J was trimmed by 1 base and V by 3 bases; bases with no gene match: 5. The CDR3 covers 17 residues. Germline-derived CDR1 and CDR2 are SGHRS and YFSETQ. DNA of the CDR3: TGCGCCAGCAGCTCCCCGGGACAGGGATCTGGGGCCAACGTCCTGACTTTC. Amino acids: CASSSPGQGSGANVLTF.

This clonotype was detected many times. The chain uses TRBV6-1 and TRBJ2-7, with D hard to call. CDR3 length: 13 residues. V gave up 1 base and J gave up 7 bases, with 11 bases separating them. Germline V gives CDR1 MNHNS, CDR2 SASEGT. The CDR3 protein is CASSEDVPPEQYV. The CDR3 DNA is TGTGCCAGCAGTGAAGACGTACCTCCGGAGCAGTACGTC.

Points on this clonotype: This may stem from a read error, because a much larger clone lies one nucleotide away. V and J are TRBV25-1 and TRBJ1-1, with D hard to call. The CDR3 covers 13 residues. CDR1 is MGHDK and CDR2 is SYGVNS in the germline V gene. This CDR3 is CAGSEYRQGEAFF. The CDR3 coding sequence is TGTGCCGGCAGTGAATACCGTCAAGGTGAAGCTTTCTTT.

This clonotype was recorded only once. This may come from a read error, since a much larger clone is one base off. The chain is built from TRBV24-1 and TRBJ2-3, with D unresolved. The CDR3 sequence is 15 residues long. Germline-derived CDR1 and CDR2 are KGHDR and SFDVKD. V was trimmed by 3 bases and J by 5 bases, leaving 14 bases between them. Here the CDR3 reads CATSDHSLLGDTQYF. DNA of the CDR3: TGTGCCACCAGTGATCACTCCCTCCTTGGAGATACGCAGTATTTT.

About this clonotype: A much larger clone differs from this one at a single base, so this may be a read error. This chain connects TRBV11-2 to TRBJ2-7; no firm D call. CDR3 length: 12 amino acids. CDR1 SGHAT and CDR2 FQNNGV come from the germline V gene. V shed 4 bases and J shed 3 bases, with 7 bases lying between them. This CDR3 is CASSSSDYEQYF. The DNA of the CDR3 is TGTGCCAGCAGCTCCTCTGACTACGAGCAGTACTTC.

This clonotype has ten or more counts. The rearrangement joins TRBV15 to TRBJ1-2; possible D gene TRBD1, 6 bases. Trimming removed 1 base from V and 8 bases from J, with 20 bases in between. The CDR3 loop spans 16 amino acids. Germline loops: CDR1 LNHNV, CDR2 YYDKDF (reference sequence). The CDR3 DNA follows: TGTGCCACCAGCAGAGCCTTGGGGGACAACCCCTCCGGCTACACCTTC. Protein: CATSRALGDNPSGYTF.

The chain employs TRBV10-3 and TRBJ1-2; D may be TRBD1 (6 bases). V dropped 6 bases and J dropped 2 bases, with 13 bases sitting between them. Per the germline V gene, CDR1 is ENHRY and CDR2 is SYGVKD. There are 14 residues in the CDR3. This CDR3 is CAISLGQNNYGYTF. CDR3 DNA: TGTGCCATCAGCTTGGGACAAAACAACTATGGCTACACCTTC.

This clonotype was seen ten or more times. V gene TRBV2 combines with J gene TRBJ1-2; the D gene is possibly TRBD1 (5 bases). Trimming left V 2 bases short and J 5 bases short, with 12 bases between. CDR1 is SNHLY and CDR2 is FYNNEI in the germline V gene. This CDR3 has 14 amino acids. CDR3 sequence: CASSELGESYGYTF. CDR3 bases: TGTGCCAGCAGTGAATTAGGGGAATCGTATGGCTACACCTTC.

The genes are TRBV5-4 and TRBJ1-6; a possible D gene is TRBD1 (5 bases). The germline V gene has CDR1 SGHNT and CDR2 YYREEE (reference sequence). The CDR3 loop spans 16 amino acids. Trimming left V 4 bases short and J 9 bases short, with 20 bases between. This chain's CDR3 is CASSPEGPPVGSPLHF. The DNA of the CDR3 is TGTGCCAGCAGCCCGGAGGGACCCCCTGTTGGTTCACCCCTCCACTTT.

There are many counts of this clonotype. CDR3 nucleotide sequence: TGTGCCAGCAGTTACTCGATCAGGGCGAACACTGAAGCTTTCTTT. This gives the protein CASSYSIRANTEAFF. This rearrangement joins TRBV6-6 to TRBJ1-1; maybe TRBD1 (5 bases). V was shortened by 0 bases and J by 1 base, with 9 bases between the two germline ends. This CDR3 is built from 15 residues. Germline loops: CDR1 MNHNY, CDR2 SVGAGI (reference sequence).

Of note for this clonotype: A much larger clone lies one base from this, so it may be a read error. CDR3 region: CASSPLKGGEQYV. DNA for the CDR3: TGTGCCAGCTCACCGCTAAAGGGGGGAGAGCAGTACGTC. V gene TRBV18 combines with J gene TRBJ2-7; D assignment may be TRBD1 or TRBD2 (6 bases each). V lost 3 bases, J lost 7 bases, and 13 bases lay in between. Germline V CDR1 and CDR2: KGHSH, LQKENI. The CDR3 has 13 residues.

This clonotype was seen a single time. A read error may account for a junction end that differs from germline. This chain joins TRBV6-1 and TRBJ1-1; D unclear. Germline V lookup: CDR1 MNHNS, CDR2 SASEGT. CDR3 length equals 14 residues. The CDR3 loop is CASHGRAMNTEAFF. CDR3 nucleotide sequence: TGTGCCAGCCACGGACGGGCCATGAACACCGAAGCTTTCTTT.

This clonotype was counted ten times or more. The CDR3 DNA sequence: TGCAGTGCCCTCCCCGCTGGGGACCTTGCTAGCACAGATACGCAGTATTTT. As protein: CSALPAGDLASTDTQYF. J is TRBJ2-3 and V is TRBV20-1; D may match TRBD1 or TRBD2 (5 bases each). V was clipped by 6 bases and J by 0 bases, with 22 bases between them. Germline V lookup: CDR1 DFQATT, CDR2 SNEGSKA (reference sequence). This CDR3 has 17 residues.

This clonotype was recorded at least ten times. The J gene is TRBJ1-5, the V gene TRBV28; TRBD1 aligns across 11 bases. The CDR3 totals 15 residues. Germline CDR1 MDHEN, CDR2 SYDVKM. After removal of 1 base from V and 7 bases from J, the junction contained 3 bases not matched to a gene. The DNA of the CDR3 is TGTGCCAGCAGTTTATCGGGACAGGGGGGCCAGCCCCAGCATTTT. It codes for CASSLSGQGGQPQHF.

This clonotype was observed a handful of times. CDR3 in DNA: TGTGCCAGCAGTCCGGGACAGGGTAATTCAGATACGCAGTATTTT. Amino acid sequence: CASSPGQGNSDTQYF. V is TRBV12-3 or TRBV12-4 and J is TRBJ2-3; 9 bases align to TRBD1. The CDR3 is 15 residues long. Trimming at V came to 5 bases and at J to 4 bases, leaving 7 bases not matched to a gene.

This clonotype was detected many times. The V and J genes are TRBV6-1 and TRBJ2-1; D might be TRBD1 (5 bases). CDR1 is MNHNS, CDR2 SASEGT, per germline. The CDR3 is made up of 14 amino acids. V lost 5 bases and J 5 bases, leaving 13 bases between the germline ends. As DNA, the CDR3 is TGTGCCAGCAGTTCTCCACGGACAAACAATGAGCAGTTCTTC. Encoded protein: CASSSPRTNNEQFF.

V gene TRBV11-3 combines with J gene TRBJ2-3; D might be TRBD2 (5 bases). CDR1 is SGHNT and CDR2 is YENEEA in the germline V gene. Trimming stripped 5 bases from V and 0 bases from J, with 9 bases between. This CDR3 is built from 14 residues. CDR3 DNA sequence: TGTGCCAGCAGCCTGGGGAGAAGCACAGATACGCAGTATTTT. It encodes CASSLGRSTDTQYF.

Remarks on this clonotype: A read error may be the cause here, since a much bigger clone is one base away. This chain joins TRBV2 and TRBJ2-5; no definite D call. The CDR3 has 11 residues. Germline lookup yields CDR1 SNHLY and CDR2 FYNNEI. The CDR3 DNA is TGTGCCAGCAGTGAATACGAGACCCATTACTTC. The encoded protein is CASSEYETHYF. The complete variable domain, with remaining parts taken from reference TRBV2 and TRBJ2-5, reads EPEVTQTPSHQVTQMGQEVILRCVPISNHLYFYWYRQILGQKVEFLVSFYNNEISEKSEIFDDQFSVERPDGSNFTLKIRSTKLEDSAMYFCASSEYETHYFGPGTRLLVL.

This clonotype was counted ten times or more. The V call is TRBV19, the J call TRBJ2-3; D remains ambiguous. The germline V gene encodes CDR1 LNHDA and CDR2 SQIVND (reference sequence). V gave up 3 bases and J gave up 4 bases, with 8 bases separating them. The CDR3 runs to 13 residues. The CDR3 bases are TGTGCCAGTAGTATGAGCGTCTCAGATACGCAGTATTTT. Its protein product is CASSMSVSDTQYF.

This clonotype was found a few times. This sequence joins TRBV7-9 and TRBJ1-3; 7 bases fit TRBD1. This CDR3 has 16 amino acids. Germline CDR1 is SEHNR and CDR2 is FQNEAQ (reference sequence). Trimming removed 7 bases from V and 2 bases from J; junction bases left unmatched: 11. CDR3 amino acids: CASTNMGQRAGNTIYF. CDR3 sequence (DNA): TGTGCCAGCACCAATATGGGACAGCGAGCTGGAAACACCATATATTTT.

This clonotype was seen ten or more times. The V and J genes are TRBV4-1 and TRBJ2-7; no clear D gene. Germline V gene lookup returns CDR1 MGHRA and CDR2 YSYEKL. V was pared by 1 base and J by 3 bases, with 7 bases between. The CDR3 length is 13 residues. The CDR3 DNA sequence: TGCGCCAGCAGCCAAGTGGCGGACTACGAGCAGTACTTC. It yields the protein CASSQVADYEQYF.

The chain carries TRBV6-5 and TRBJ2-6; D is uncertain. The CDR3 contains 15 residues. V shed 6 bases and J shed 2 bases, with 11 bases lying between them. Germline values: CDR1 MNHEY, CDR2 SVGAGI. For the CDR3, the DNA is TGTGCCAGCAGCCTCGGATTCACTGGGGCCAACGTCCTGACTTTC. Its protein is CASSLGFTGANVLTF.

This clonotype occurred many times. The chain has TRBV28 and TRBJ2-1; TRBD2 aligns across 12 bases. Germline V gives CDR1 MDHEN, CDR2 SYDVKM. With V trimmed by 5 bases and J by 7 bases, 9 bases remained unmatched. The CDR3 sequence is 16 residues long. CDR3 residues: CASSPRLAGVRNEQFF. In nucleotides, the CDR3 is TGTGCCAGCAGTCCGAGACTAGCGGGAGTGAGAAATGAGCAGTTCTTC.

There are many counts of this clonotype. The chain links TRBV28 to TRBJ2-5; TRBD2 matches at 7 bases. The CDR3 consists of 16 residues. V lost 7 bases and J lost 2; bases outside the gene matches: 13. Germline V gene sequence: CDR1 MDHEN, CDR2 SYDVKM. This chain's CDR3 is CASKTGGLKLQETQYF. CDR3 nucleotides: TGTGCCAGCAAGACTGGGGGACTAAAACTTCAAGAGACCCAGTACTTC.

This clonotype occurred many times. The V call is TRBV7-9, the J call TRBJ1-1; no firm D call. Trimming removed 5 bases at V and 4 bases at J, with 17 bases between. The CDR3 runs 15 residues. CDR1 and CDR2 from the germline V gene are SEHNR and FQNEAQ (reference sequence). This CDR3 reads CASSTGGLLFTEAFF. The CDR3 nucleotides are TGTGCCAGCAGCACGGGAGGACTTTTGTTCACTGAAGCTTTCTTT.